This T cell receptor beta chain was sequenced for a study of T cell responses to AZD1222 COVID-19 vaccine. Study-level points and caveats: Spike-specific TCR repertoires showed rising breadth and depth after two AZD1222 doses.

Method: immunoSEQ multiplex PCR; TCRdb's copy keeps in-frame clones and lacks some. The sample lists approximately 110,000 clones; 88% were seen once. About this clone: Its antigen is currently unknown.

This receptor was identified in an adult in good health. Here the sequenced sample was peripheral blood, taken on day 0 of AZD1222 vaccination.

The CDR3 loop reads CASSYFGSQETQYF. DNA of the CDR3: TGTGCCAGCAGTTACTTCGGTAGCCAAGAGACCCAGTACTTC. V and J are TRBV6-2 or TRBV6-3 and TRBJ2-5; D is undetermined. Trimming pared 1 base from V and 1 base from J, leaving 7 bases between. Germline assignment: CDR1 MNHEY and CDR2 SVGEGT. The CDR3 has 14 amino acids.